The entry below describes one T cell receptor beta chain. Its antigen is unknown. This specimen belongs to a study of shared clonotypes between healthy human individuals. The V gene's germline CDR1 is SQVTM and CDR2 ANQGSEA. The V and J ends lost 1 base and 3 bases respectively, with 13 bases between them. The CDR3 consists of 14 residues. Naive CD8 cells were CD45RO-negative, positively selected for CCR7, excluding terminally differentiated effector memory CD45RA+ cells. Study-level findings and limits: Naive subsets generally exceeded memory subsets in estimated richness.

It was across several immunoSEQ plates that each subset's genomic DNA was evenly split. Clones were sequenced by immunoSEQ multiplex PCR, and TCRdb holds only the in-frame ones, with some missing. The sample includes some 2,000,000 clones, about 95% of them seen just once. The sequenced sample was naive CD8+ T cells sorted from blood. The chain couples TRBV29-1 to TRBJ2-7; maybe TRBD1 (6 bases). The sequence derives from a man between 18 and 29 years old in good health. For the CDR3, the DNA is TGCAGCGTTGAAGGGGCAGGGGCCAACTACGAGCAGTACTTC. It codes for CSVEGAGANYEQYF.